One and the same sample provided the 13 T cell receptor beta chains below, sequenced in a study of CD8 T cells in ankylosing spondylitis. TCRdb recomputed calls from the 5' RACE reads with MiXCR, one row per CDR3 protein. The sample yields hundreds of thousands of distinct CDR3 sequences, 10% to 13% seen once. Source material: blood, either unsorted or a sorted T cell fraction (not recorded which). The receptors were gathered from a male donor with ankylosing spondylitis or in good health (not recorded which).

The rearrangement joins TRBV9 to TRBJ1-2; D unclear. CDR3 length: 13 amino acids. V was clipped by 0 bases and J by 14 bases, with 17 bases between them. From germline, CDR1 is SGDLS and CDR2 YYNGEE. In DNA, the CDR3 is TGTGCCAGCAGCGTAGCTGGGAGGCTCCCTGGGACCTTC. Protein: CASSVAGRLPGTF.

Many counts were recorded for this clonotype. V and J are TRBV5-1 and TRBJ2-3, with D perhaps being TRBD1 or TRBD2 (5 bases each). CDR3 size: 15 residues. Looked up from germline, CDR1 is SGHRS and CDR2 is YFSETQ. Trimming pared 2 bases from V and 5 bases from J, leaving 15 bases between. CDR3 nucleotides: TGCGCCAGCAGCTTAGGGGACGAGCTGATAGATACGCAGTATTTT. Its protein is CASSLGDELIDTQYF.

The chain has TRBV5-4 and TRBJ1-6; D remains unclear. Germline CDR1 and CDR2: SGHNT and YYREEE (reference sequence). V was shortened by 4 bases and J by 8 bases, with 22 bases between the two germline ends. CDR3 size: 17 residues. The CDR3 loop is CASSARRLLSGYSPLHF. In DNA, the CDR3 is TGTGCCAGCAGCGCCCGGCGCCTCCTCAGTGGGTATTCACCCCTCCACTTT.

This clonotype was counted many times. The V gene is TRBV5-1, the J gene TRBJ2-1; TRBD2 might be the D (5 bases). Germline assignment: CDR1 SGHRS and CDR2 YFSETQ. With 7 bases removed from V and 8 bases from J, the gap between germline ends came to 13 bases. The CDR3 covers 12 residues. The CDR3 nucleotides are TGCGCCAGCTTAGGACTTCCCGATGAGCAGTTCTTC. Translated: CASLGLPDEQFF.

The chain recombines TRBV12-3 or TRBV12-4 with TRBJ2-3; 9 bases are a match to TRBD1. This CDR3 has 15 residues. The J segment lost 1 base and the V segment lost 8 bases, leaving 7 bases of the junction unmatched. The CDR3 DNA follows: TGTGCCAGCGACCTAAGGACAGGGGGCACAGATACGCAGTATTTT. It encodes CASDLRTGGTDTQYF.

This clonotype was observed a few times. The CDR3 sequence: CASSPSTRNTQYF. CDR3 DNA sequence: TGTGCCAGCTCACCTTCGACGCGAAATACGCAGTATTTT. The chain joins TRBV18 to TRBJ2-3; D not resolved. The CDR3 is 13 residues long. The germline V and J ends were trimmed by 3 bases and 7 bases, with 11 bases remaining between them. Germline V gene lookup returns CDR1 KGHSH and CDR2 LQKENI.

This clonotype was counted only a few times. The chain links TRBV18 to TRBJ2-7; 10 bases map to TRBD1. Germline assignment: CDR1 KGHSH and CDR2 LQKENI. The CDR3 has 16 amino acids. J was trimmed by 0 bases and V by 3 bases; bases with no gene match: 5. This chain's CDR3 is CASSPGTGAVSYEQYF. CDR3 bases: TGTGCCAGCTCACCGGGGACAGGGGCCGTCTCCTACGAGCAGTACTTC.

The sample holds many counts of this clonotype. The CDR3 region is CSARGPKRGGHNEQFF. The CDR3 DNA reads as TGCAGTGCTAGAGGCCCTAAGCGGGGGGGACACAATGAGCAGTTCTTC. The chain has TRBV20-1 and TRBJ2-1; 10 bases agree with TRBD2. The V gene's germline CDR1 is DFQATT and CDR2 SNEGSKA (reference sequence). Losses at the gene ends were 1 base for V and 5 bases for J; bases not matched to a gene: 8. The CDR3 is 16 residues long.

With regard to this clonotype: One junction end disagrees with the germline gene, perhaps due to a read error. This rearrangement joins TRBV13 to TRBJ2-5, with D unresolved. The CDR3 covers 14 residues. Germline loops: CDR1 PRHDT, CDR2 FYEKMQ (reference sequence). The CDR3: CARSFGHLGETQYF. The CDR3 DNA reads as TGTGCCAGGAGCTTTGGGCACCTCGGCGAGACCCAGTACTTC.

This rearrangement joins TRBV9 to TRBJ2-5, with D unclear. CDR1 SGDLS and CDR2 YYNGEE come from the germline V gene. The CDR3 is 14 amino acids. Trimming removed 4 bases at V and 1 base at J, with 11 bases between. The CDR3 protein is CASSPPGPQETQYF. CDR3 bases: TGTGCCAGCAGCCCCCCGGGTCCCCAAGAGACCCAGTACTTC.

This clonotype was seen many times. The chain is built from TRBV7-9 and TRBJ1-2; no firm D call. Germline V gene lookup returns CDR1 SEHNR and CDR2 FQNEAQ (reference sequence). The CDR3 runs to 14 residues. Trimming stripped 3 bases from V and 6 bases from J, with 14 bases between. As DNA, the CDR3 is TGTGCCAGCAGCTTTGCCCTTTCCGGGGATGGCTACACCTTC. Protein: CASSFALSGDGYTF.

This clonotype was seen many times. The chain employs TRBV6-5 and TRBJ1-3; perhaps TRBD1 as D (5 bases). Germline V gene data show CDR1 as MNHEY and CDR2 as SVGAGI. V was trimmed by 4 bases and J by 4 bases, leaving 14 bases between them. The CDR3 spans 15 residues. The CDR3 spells CASSSSVRGGNTIYF. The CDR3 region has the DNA TGTGCCAGCAGTTCCTCGGTGCGGGGGGGAAACACCATATATTTT.

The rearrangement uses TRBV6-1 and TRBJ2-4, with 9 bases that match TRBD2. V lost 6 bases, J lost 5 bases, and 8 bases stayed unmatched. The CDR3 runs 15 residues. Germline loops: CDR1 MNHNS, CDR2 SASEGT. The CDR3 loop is CASRRAGGGENIQYF. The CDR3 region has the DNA TGTGCCAGCAGACGCGCCGGCGGGGGGGAAAACATTCAGTACTTC.